Listed below are T cell receptor beta chains from one sample, sequenced in a study of OX40 agonist ivuxolimab in advanced cancers. The method was immunoSEQ multiplex PCR; TCRdb's version includes in-frame clones alone and lacks a portion of them. The data contain some 74,000 clones, around nine tenths of them singletons. The sample was CD4+ or CD8+ T cells sorted from blood, taken in a trial of the OX40 agonist ivuxolimab. These receptors all come from an adult with an advanced solid tumor such as melanoma, head and neck, liver or kidney cancer. CDR3s include the opening cysteine and the closing phenylalanine or tryptophan. The D gene is left open where the match is weak. Rows give clone size only sometimes, using once, few, many, or a class for an expanded clone.

CDR3 | DNA | V | length | J | size | D
CASSRSVAGANVLTF | TGTGCCAGCAGCCGGAGTGTAGCGGGGGCCAACGTCCTGACTTTC | TRBV13 | 15 | TRBJ2-6 | . | .
CASSVGGQASYGYTF | TGTGCCAGCAGCGTAGGTGGACAGGCAAGCTATGGCTACACCTTC | TRBV9 | 15 | TRBJ1-2 | few | TRBD1
CASSFGQGRSAGELFF | TGCGCCAGCAGCTTTGGACAGGGGCGGTCCGCCGGGGAGCTGTTTTTT | TRBV5-1 | 16 | TRBJ2-2 | . | TRBD1
CASSFGQAATNEKLFF | TGTGCCAGCAGCTTTGGACAGGCGGCAACTAATGAAAAACTGTTTTTT | TRBV11-2 | 16 | TRBJ1-4 | once | TRBD1
CASTHTFRGRNEQYF | TGTGCCAGTACCCATACGTTTAGGGGGCGGAACGAGCAGTACTTC | TRBV19 | 15 | TRBJ2-7 | . | TRBD1
CASSPTGTSTDTQYF | TGTGCCAGCAGTCCGACAGGGACAAGCACAGATACGCAGTATTTT | TRBV2 | 15 | TRBJ2-3 | . | TRBD1
CASSLDVGTSSFEAQYF | TGTGCCAGCAGCTTAGATGTTGGGACTAGCTCCTTTGAGGCGCAGTATTTT | TRBV7-8 | 17 | TRBJ2-3 | . | TRBD2
CASKTGVPNEKLFF | TGTGCCAGCAAAACGGGGGTTCCTAATGAAAAACTGTTTTTT | TRBV2 | 14 | TRBJ1-4 | . | .
CASSLEGRGNYGYTF | TGTGCCAGCAGTCTAGAGGGCAGGGGGAACTATGGCTACACCTTC | TRBV6-4 | 15 | TRBJ1-2 | . | TRBD1
CSVGPSSYNEQFF | TGCAGCGTGGGACCAAGCTCCTACAATGAGCAGTTCTTC | TRBV29-1 | 13 | TRBJ2-1 | . | .
CASKREATSYEQYF | TGTGCCAGCAAAAGGGAGGCTACCTCCTACGAGCAGTACTTC | TRBV6-6 | 14 | TRBJ2-7 | . | .